This entry concerns a single TCR beta chain. Its antigen is not identified. Researchers reported that TCR beta cDNA libraries carried unique molecular identifiers. TCRdb reanalysed the PCR reads using MiXCR and keeps one entry per CDR3 protein. Here the sample spans hundreds of thousands of distinct CDR3 sequences, around 40% being singletons. These data are taken from a study of post-analysis software for immune sequencing data. Study conclusions and caveats: Multiple sclerosis patients showed significantly lower normalized Chao1 diversity than controls did.

What was sequenced was blood. The receptor was isolated from a girl between 5 and 17 years old with multiple sclerosis.

This chain's CDR3 is CASSQDHGSDRGRNEQYF. The CDR3 coding sequence is TGTGCCAGCAGCCAAGATCACGGGTCGGACAGGGGGCGGAACGAGCAGTACTTC. The genes are TRBV3-1 and TRBJ2-7; 11 bases map to TRBD1. The V gene end was trimmed by 0 bases and the J gene end by 5 bases; junction bases not matched to a gene: 12. This CDR3 spans 18 amino acids. The V gene's germline CDR1 is LGHDT and CDR2 YNNKEL (reference sequence).